The next 26 T cell receptor beta chains were all read from a single sample in a study of T-cell reconstitution after alpha-beta-depleted transplantation in children. A library of TCRbeta sequences, prepared with unique molecular identifiers, was generated. From the PCR reads, TCRdb called clonotypes with MiXCR, one entry per CDR3 protein. The sample holds approximately 6,300 distinct CDR3 sequences, about 14% seen once. The sample here was PBMCs, mostly from graft donor cells, taken 180 days after TCRalphabeta/CD19-depleted stem cell transplant. The receptors were sampled from a patient between 2 and 9 years old who had a stem cell transplant for inherited bone marrow failure, so the T cells may come from the graft donor.

This clonotype is a singleton in its sample. The chain has TRBV5-1 and TRBJ2-3; D is unresolved. Looked up from germline, CDR1 is SGHRS and CDR2 is YFSETQ. The CDR3 sequence is 14 residues long. The V end was cut by 7 bases, the J end by 0 bases, with 12 bases between. CDR3 sequence reads: CASARSSSTDTQYF. The CDR3 bases are TGCGCCAGCGCCCGGAGTTCTAGCACAGATACGCAGTATTTT. The whole variable domain, filled in from reference TRBV5-1 and TRBJ2-3, reads KAGVTQTPRYLIKTRGQQVTLSCSPISGHRSVSWYQQTPGQGLQFLFEYFSETQRNKGNFPGRFSGRQFSNSRSEMNVSTLELGDSALYLCASARSSSTDTQYFGPGTRLTVL.

This clonotype was seen at least ten times. This chain links TRBV20-1 with TRBJ2-1, with 9 bases fitting TRBD2. Germline values: CDR1 DFQATT, CDR2 SNEGSKA (reference sequence). Trimming cost V 3 bases and J 0 bases; bases outside gene matches: 3. The CDR3 has 15 residues. CDR3 region: CSARAGGSSYNEQFF. The DNA for the CDR3 is TGCAGTGCTAGGGCGGGAGGGAGCTCCTACAATGAGCAGTTCTTC.

This clonotype was recorded many times. The chain has TRBV5-1 and TRBJ1-6; 7 bases line up with TRBD1. The germline V gene encodes CDR1 SGHRS and CDR2 YFSETQ. The CDR3 extends over 13 amino acids. The V segment lost 4 bases and the J segment 6 bases; nucleotides outside the gene matches: 1. CDR3: CASSRDSNSPLHF. Written as DNA, the CDR3 is TGCGCCAGCAGCCGGGACAGTAATTCACCCCTCCACTTT.

This clonotype occurred many times. V and J are TRBV24-1 and TRBJ2-3, with 7 bases aligning to TRBD2. CDR1 KGHDR and CDR2 SFDVKD come from the germline V gene. The trim removed 1 base at V and 4 bases at J, leaving 7 bases unmatched. This CDR3 has 16 residues. CDR3 in amino acids: CATSDFQAGRADTQYF. In nucleotides, the CDR3 is TGTGCCACCAGTGATTTTCAAGCGGGAAGGGCAGATACGCAGTATTTT.

This clonotype was seen repeatedly, ten times or more. The chain is built from TRBV7-2 and TRBJ2-1, with D perhaps matching TRBD2 (5 bases). The germline V gene has CDR1 SGHTA and CDR2 FQGNSA. Trimming took 5 bases from V and 10 from J, leaving 18 bases between them. The CDR3 loop spans 14 amino acids. Here the CDR3 reads CASSLVSISDEQFF. The DNA of the CDR3 is TGTGCCAGCAGCCTAGTCTCCATTAGCGACGAGCAGTTCTTC.

In this sample, this clonotype turned up many times. This chain links TRBV12-3 or TRBV12-4 with TRBJ2-5; 7 bases align to TRBD1. The CDR3 has 15 amino acids. Trimming cost V 4 bases and J 5 bases; bases outside gene matches: 10. The CDR3 loop is CASSYSTGSAETQYF. CDR3 bases: TGTGCCAGCAGTTACTCGACAGGGTCGGCGGAGACCCAGTACTTC.

In regard to this clonotype: Just one base apart from a much larger clone, this may be a read error. The chain is built from TRBV7-2 and TRBJ2-5; TRBD2 might be the D (5 bases). The CDR3 sequence is 17 residues long. The germline V gene has CDR1 SGHTA and CDR2 FQGNSA. Trimming cost V 0 bases and J 2 bases, with 16 bases left between them. CDR3 DNA sequence: TGTGCCAGCAGCTTAGCGCTTACGCGGGCCCTTCAAGAGACCCAGTACTTC. Its protein product is CASSLALTRALQETQYF.

The gene calls are TRBV7-6 and TRBJ1-5, with 7 bases aligning to TRBD1. There are 13 residues in the CDR3. V shed 8 bases, J shed 2 bases, and the junction held 3 bases outside the gene matches. Germline V CDR1 and CDR2: SGHVS, FNYEAQ. The CDR3 DNA reads TGTGCCAGCGGGGGGACAGGCAATCAGCCCCAGCATTTT. Amino acid sequence: CASGGTGNQPQHF. Full variable domain (outside the CDR3, taken from reference TRBV7-6 and TRBJ1-5): GAGVSQSPRYKVTKRGQDVALRCDPISGHVSLYWYRQALGQGPEFLTYFNYEAQQDKSGLPNDRFSAERPEGSISTLTIQRTEQRDSAMYRCASGGTGNQPQHFGDGTRLSIL.

This clonotype was observed at least ten times. V usage is TRBV7-9 and J usage is TRBJ2-1; D call uncertain. The CDR3 contains 15 residues. Germline V CDR1 and CDR2: SEHNR, FQNEAQ (reference sequence). Trimming pared 1 base from V and 4 bases from J, leaving 11 bases between. DNA of the CDR3: TGTGCCAGCAGCTTAGGGGGTTGGCCATACAATGAGCAGTTCTTC. Protein product: CASSLGGWPYNEQFF.

This clonotype was counted at least ten times. V is TRBV7-2 and J is TRBJ2-7, with 10 bases lining up with TRBD2. Germline V gives CDR1 SGHTA, CDR2 FQGNSA. The CDR3 has 12 amino acids. The J segment lost 9 bases and the V segment lost 2 bases, leaving 1 base of the junction unmatched. The CDR3 protein is CASSLPSGRQYF. The CDR3 region has the DNA TGTGCCAGCAGCTTACCTAGCGGGAGGCAGTACTTC.

This clonotype was recorded at least ten times. The CDR3 DNA is TGCGCCAGCAGCCACGACTCGGGGGTCAATCAGCCCCAGCATTTT. The encoded protein is CASSHDSGVNQPQHF. The gene calls are TRBV4-1 and TRBJ1-5; tentative D call: TRBD1 (5 bases). The V end was cut by 3 bases, the J end by 3 bases, with 12 bases between. Germline values: CDR1 MGHRA, CDR2 YSYEKL. The CDR3 is made up of 15 amino acids.

This clonotype was counted ten times or more. The rearrangement joins TRBV7-2 to TRBJ2-3; 11 bases agree with TRBD2. Looked up from germline, CDR1 is SGHTA and CDR2 is FQGNSA. The V gene end was trimmed by 4 bases and the J gene end by 4 bases; junction bases not matched to a gene: 4. This CDR3 contains 15 residues. CDR3 in amino acids: CASSSLAGGPDTQYF. The CDR3 DNA reads TGTGCCAGCAGCTCCCTAGCGGGAGGTCCAGATACGCAGTATTTT.

This clonotype showed up many times. The rearrangement uses TRBV7-9 and TRBJ1-6; 9 bases align to TRBD1. The V gene end was trimmed by 8 bases and the J gene end by 10 bases; junction bases not matched to a gene: 9. The CDR3 runs 14 residues. In germline, CDR1 is SEHNR, CDR2 FQNEAQ (reference sequence). The CDR3 loop reads CASGMGQGESPLHF. CDR3 DNA: TGTGCCAGCGGTATGGGACAGGGCGAATCACCCCTCCACTTT.

The table lists this clonotype with many counts. This chain joins TRBV27 and TRBJ2-7; 9 nucleotides align to TRBD2. The CDR3 has 15 amino acids. The V segment lost 1 base and the J segment 2 bases; nucleotides outside the gene matches: 3. CDR1 is MNHEY and CDR2 is SMNVEV in the germline V gene (reference sequence). CDR3 region: CASSLLGGRAYEQYF. The CDR3 DNA reads TGTGCCAGCAGTTTATTAGGCGGGAGGGCCTACGAGCAGTACTTC.

This clonotype was counted ten times or more. This CDR3 is CATSDRQGANTGELFF. As DNA, the CDR3 is TGTGCCACCAGTGACCGACAGGGGGCGAACACCGGGGAGCTGTTTTTT. The chain joins TRBV24-1 to TRBJ2-2; 9 bases agree with TRBD1. V shed 4 bases and J 0 bases; nucleotides not matched to a gene: 2. The germline V gene has CDR1 KGHDR and CDR2 SFDVKD. The CDR3 totals 16 residues.

CDR3 sequence: CASGVGLVTDTQYF. The CDR3 DNA sequence: TGTGCTAGCGGGGTAGGTTTAGTCACAGATACGCAGTATTTT. V usage is TRBV9 and J usage is TRBJ2-3; 8 bases fit TRBD2. This CDR3 has 14 amino acids. The germline gives CDR1 SGDLS, CDR2 YYNGEE.

This clonotype occurred many times. This chain joins TRBV6-5 and TRBJ1-3; 8 bases are a match to TRBD1. J gave up 2 bases and V 8 bases, and 2 bases lay outside the gene matches. Germline V gene sequence: CDR1 MNHEY, CDR2 SVGAGI. This CDR3 has 13 amino acids. The CDR3 DNA follows: TGTGCCAGCCGGACAGGGCCTGGAAACACCATATATTTT. It codes for CASRTGPGNTIYF.

In this sample, this clonotype turned up many times. V usage is TRBV4-3 and J usage is TRBJ2-1; D might be TRBD2 (5 bases). The ends were cut back, 1 base at V and 7 bases at J, with 17 bases in the middle. CDR3 size: 16 residues. Germline assignment: CDR1 LGHNA and CDR2 YSLEER. CDR3: CASSQATTGKGNEQFF. The CDR3 DNA follows: TGCGCCAGCAGCCAAGCGACGACCGGGAAAGGGAATGAGCAGTTCTTC.

This clonotype was counted ten times or more. The V gene is TRBV10-3, the J gene TRBJ2-6; maybe TRBD2 (5 bases). Trimming pared 4 bases from V and 2 bases from J, leaving 18 bases between. The germline gives CDR1 ENHRY, CDR2 SYGVKD. The CDR3 length is 18 residues. Here the CDR3 DNA reads TGTGCCATCAGTGGTGTTCGTCGGGGTTCGGCTGGGGCCAACGTCCTGACTTTC. Amino acid sequence: CAISGVRRGSAGANVLTF.

This clonotype has a count of ten or more. The V gene is TRBV9, the J gene TRBJ1-2; D ambiguous. CDR1 is SGDLS, CDR2 YYNGEE, per germline. With 0 bases removed from V and 5 bases from J, the gap between germline ends came to 11 bases. The CDR3 has 14 amino acids. The CDR3 loop reads CASSVVAGSYGYTF. The DNA of the CDR3 is TGTGCCAGCAGCGTAGTCGCCGGATCATATGGCTACACCTTC.

This clonotype was counted at least ten times. The V gene is TRBV18, the J gene TRBJ2-7; 12 bases are shared with TRBD2. Germline CDR1 is KGHSH and CDR2 is LQKENI. With 7 bases clipped from V and 6 bases from J, the junction kept 10 bases outside the gene matches. There are 15 residues in the CDR3. The CDR3 nucleotides read TGTGCCAGCTTACCGCTGACTAGCGGGAGCGGCGAGCAGTACTTC. Translated: CASLPLTSGSGEQYF.

This clonotype was detected many times. V is TRBV27 and J is TRBJ2-1, with D possibly being TRBD1 (6 bases). Trimming took off 3 bases at V and 9 bases at J, with 18 bases between the two ends. Germline V CDR1 and CDR2: MNHEY, SMNVEV (reference sequence). CDR3 length: 15 amino acids. In DNA, the CDR3 is TGTGCCAGCAGTTTGGTAGGGGGAGCCACAATTGAGCAGTTCTTC. Translating it yields CASSLVGGATIEQFF.

This clonotype was detected many times. The J gene is TRBJ2-7, the V gene TRBV7-9; 11 bases are a match to TRBD2. Germline trimming cut 5 bases from V and 4 bases from J; bases unmatched to any gene: 4. This CDR3 region has 14 residues. CDR1 is SEHNR, CDR2 FQNEAQ, per germline (reference sequence). DNA of the CDR3: TGTGCCAGCAGCGTACTAGCGGGAGTGTACGAGCAGTACTTC. Its protein is CASSVLAGVYEQYF.

The chain uses TRBV29-1 and TRBJ2-7; 7 nucleotides line up with TRBD2. The CDR3 has 13 residues. In germline, CDR1 is SQVTM, CDR2 ANQGSEA. The trim removed 7 bases at V and 1 base at J, leaving 7 bases unmatched. CDR3 DNA sequence: TGCAGCGCTAAGACTAGCCCTTCCTACGAGCAGTACTTC. It is translated as CSAKTSPSYEQYF.

This clonotype was detected many times. Its ends do not fully match the called genes, so a read error is possible. The chain uses TRBV7-7 and TRBJ2-2; weak D call: TRBD1 (5 bases). This CDR3 is built from 14 residues. Germline V gives CDR1 SSHAT, CDR2 FNYEAQ (reference sequence). The CDR3 region has the DNA TGTGCTAGCAGTACGCTACAGGACACCGGGGAGCTGTTTTTT. Its translation is CASSTLQDTGELFF.

There are a few counts of this clonotype. The chain links TRBV6-5 to TRBJ1-2; unclear D gene. With 6 bases removed from V and 4 bases from J, the gap between germline ends came to 9 bases. Looked up from germline, CDR1 is MNHEY and CDR2 is SVGAGI. The CDR3 is made up of 12 amino acids. The CDR3 spells CASSPGSYGYTF. In nucleotides, the CDR3 is TGTGCCAGCAGCCCCGGAAGCTATGGCTACACCTTC.